This TCR beta chain is drawn from a study of blood T cell repertoires in COVID-19. Sequenced by immunoSEQ multiplex PCR; TCRdb stores in-frame clones only, minus some. Of approximately 410,000 clones in the sample, 75% to 90% were seen once. Germline loops: CDR1 SGHTA, CDR2 FQGNSA. The CDR3 covers 13 residues. The V gene lost 1 base and the J gene lost 4 bases, with 4 bases spanning the gap. Material: peripheral blood. The origin of this receptor is a woman between 25 and 40 years old with active or convalescent COVID-19. The chain links TRBV7-2 to TRBJ1-4; D is uncertain. The DNA of the CDR3 is TGTGCCAGCAGCTTAGACAGTAATGAAAAACTGTTTTTT. It yields the protein CASSLDSNEKLFF.